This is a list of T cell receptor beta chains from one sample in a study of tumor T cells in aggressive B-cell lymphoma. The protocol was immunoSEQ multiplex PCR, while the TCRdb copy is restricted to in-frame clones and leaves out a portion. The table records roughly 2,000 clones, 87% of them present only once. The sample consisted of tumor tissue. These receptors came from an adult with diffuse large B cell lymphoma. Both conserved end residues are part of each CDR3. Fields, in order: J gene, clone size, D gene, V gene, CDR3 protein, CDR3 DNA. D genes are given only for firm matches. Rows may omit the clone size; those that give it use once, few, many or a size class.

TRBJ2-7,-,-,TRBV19,CASSIVLSYEQYF,TGTGCCAGTAGTATAGTTCTATCCTACGAGCAGTACTTC
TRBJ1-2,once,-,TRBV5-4,CASSYWIREGYGYTF,TGTGCCAGCAGCTACTGGATCAGGGAAGGATATGGCTACACCTTC
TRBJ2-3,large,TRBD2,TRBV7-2,CASSTGTSWTSTDTQYF,TGTGCCAGCAGCACAGGGACTAGCTGGACTAGCACAGATACGCAGTATTTT
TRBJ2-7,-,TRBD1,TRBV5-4,CASSPRQGASSYEQYF,TGTGCCAGCAGCCCAAGACAGGGGGCGAGCTCCTACGAGCAGTACTTC
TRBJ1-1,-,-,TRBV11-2,CATTSRRATEAFF,TGTGCCACGACGTCCCGGAGGGCCACTGAAGCTTTCTTT
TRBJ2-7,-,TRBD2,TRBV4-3,CASSLLAGASLSPLEQYF,TGCGCCAGCAGCTTACTAGCGGGAGCCTCACTCTCCCCTCTCGAGCAGTACTTC
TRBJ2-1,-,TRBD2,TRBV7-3,CASSHSREGEQFF,TGTGCCAGCAGCCACTCCAGGGAGGGTGAGCAGTTCTTC
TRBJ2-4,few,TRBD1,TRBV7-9,CASSPTFGTGLGIQYF,TGTGCCAGCAGCCCAACCTTCGGGACAGGTCTAGGCATTCAGTACTTC
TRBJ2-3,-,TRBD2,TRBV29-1,CSVDGRDGADTQYF,TGCAGCGTTGATGGGAGGGATGGGGCAGATACGCAGTATTTT
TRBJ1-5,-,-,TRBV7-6,CASSRKTRVSQPQHF,TGTGCCAGCAGCCGCAAAACCAGGGTAAGTCAGCCCCAGCATTTT
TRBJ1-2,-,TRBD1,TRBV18,CASSPGDRGYGYTF,TGTGCCAGCTCACCCGGGGACAGGGGCTATGGCTACACCTTC
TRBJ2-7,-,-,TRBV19,CASSMTGPLYEQYF,TGTGCCAGTAGTATGACAGGACCCCTCTACGAGCAGTACTTC
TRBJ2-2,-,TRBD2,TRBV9,CASSGGTSLMRGVTGELFF,TGTGCCAGCAGCGGCGGGACTTCCCTTATGCGGGGGGTTACCGGGGAGCTGTTTTTT